This TCR beta chain appears in the sequencing data of a study of cytomegalovirus exposure and HLA in healthy donors. Overall study: Among the 300 to 500 donors who were genotyped, 81% fell in the genetic ancestry cluster that is associated with self-reported Caucasian donors.

The PCR ran on 60 Vbeta and 13 Jbeta primers. Produced via immunoSEQ multiplex PCR; TCRdb's table is partial and in-frame only. This sample has 190,000 or so clones, with over 75% found just once. As to this clone: The antigen is undetermined.

Findings of the study overall: The study put 150 to 200 TCR beta chains on its list as cytomegalovirus-associated. A later analysis linked a missense variant in DCLRE1C to the trimming of TCR beta V and J genes.

The TCR originated in a woman aged 45-65 years in good health and CMV-seropositive. Specimen: PBMCs.

CDR3 nucleotides: TGCGCCAGCAGCCCCACCGGGACTAGCGAGGTTAACGAGCAGTACTTC. This encodes CASSPTGTSEVNEQYF. The chain couples TRBV4-3 to TRBJ2-7, with TRBD2 matching over 10 bases. With V trimmed by 4 bases and J by 5 bases, 11 bases remained unmatched. CDR1 and CDR2 (germline): LGHNA, YSLEER. There are 16 residues in the CDR3.